Below, 23 T cell receptor beta chains from the same sample are listed, as sequenced in a study of chemoradiotherapy in HPV16-positive cancers. Using immunoSEQ multiplex PCR, the repertoire was profiled, and TCRdb retains in-frame clones only, with some absent. The table includes approximately 20,000 clones, around 87% detected once. Sequencing used blood, obtained from a patient who underwent chemoradiotherapy. Receptor source: a human donor with HPV-associated anogenital cancer.

The chain carries TRBV14 and TRBJ1-2; TRBD1 matches 8 bases. J was trimmed by 4 bases and V by 1 base; bases with no gene match: 8. CDR1 is SGHDN, CDR2 FVKESK, per germline. This CDR3 comprises 16 residues. CDR3 region: CASSQGDRRQAYGYTF. The CDR3 nucleotides are TGTGCCAGCAGCCAAGGGGACAGGCGACAGGCCTATGGCTACACCTTC.

The rearrangement links TRBV18 to TRBJ2-1, with TRBD1 matching 10 bases. CDR1 and CDR2 (germline): KGHSH, LQKENI. V lost 0 bases to trimming and J lost 8 bases; unmatched junction nucleotides: 7. This CDR3 region has 16 residues. CDR3 coding DNA: TGTGCCAGCTCACCACCGAGCCGGGACAGGGGTGATGAGCAGTTCTTC. The encoded protein is CASSPPSRDRGDEQFF.

The V and J genes are TRBV5-1 and TRBJ1-2, with 10 bases identical to TRBD1. In germline, CDR1 is SGHRS, CDR2 YFSETQ. V lost 4 bases, J lost 6 bases, and 6 bases stayed unmatched. The CDR3 has 14 amino acids. CDR3 DNA sequence: TGCGCCAGCAGCCAAGGACAGGGGGTTAATGGCTACACCTTC. It encodes CASSQGQGVNGYTF.

The genes are TRBV6-4 and TRBJ2-7; 8 bases are shared with TRBD1. After removal of 5 bases from V and 4 bases from J, the junction contained 7 bases not matched to a gene. Germline V gene sequence: CDR1 MRHNA, CDR2 SNTAGT. The CDR3 length is 14 residues. CDR3 in DNA: TGTGCCAGCAGTCCTGACAGGGGAAGGTACGAGCAGTACTTC. This translates into CASSPDRGRYEQYF.

The chain links TRBV7-2 to TRBJ2-3; 9 nucleotides line up with TRBD1. In germline, CDR1 is SGHTA, CDR2 FQGNSA. This CDR3 contains 18 residues. Trimming cost V 7 bases and J 1 base; bases outside gene matches: 15. CDR3 DNA sequence: TGTGCCAGCAATCCTGGGACAGGGCTGGGAGGAGGCACAGATACGCAGTATTTT. Translated: CASNPGTGLGGGTDTQYF. The full variable domain, with the rest looked up from reference TRBV7-2 and TRBJ2-3, is GAGVSQSPSNKVTEKGKDVELRCDPISGHTALYWYRQSLGQGLEFLIYFQGNSAPDKSGLPSDRFSAERTGGSVSTLTIQRTQQEDSAVYLCASNPGTGLGGGTDTQYFGPGTRLTVL.

The rearrangement uses TRBV28 and TRBJ2-7; D gene unclear. V shed 1 base and J shed 2 bases, with 6 bases lying between them. The CDR3 extends over 13 amino acids. Per the germline V gene, CDR1 is MDHEN and CDR2 is SYDVKM. CDR3 sequence (DNA): TGTGCCAGCAGTTTATTGCGGACCTACGAGCAGTACTTC. The encoded protein is CASSLLRTYEQYF.

V usage is TRBV18 and J usage is TRBJ1-5; 10 bases line up with TRBD1. Germline V gene lookup returns CDR1 KGHSH and CDR2 LQKENI. This CDR3 is built from 18 residues. V trimming: 3 bases; J trimming: 2 bases; junction bases outside the gene matches: 10. CDR3 sequence reads: CASSPGSGTGVGNQPQHF. CDR3 nucleotide sequence: TGTGCCAGCTCACCGGGCTCTGGGACAGGGGTTGGCAATCAGCCCCAGCATTTT.

The chain links TRBV20-1 to TRBJ2-5; D remains unclear. Trimming pared 5 bases from V and 6 bases from J, leaving 10 bases between. CDR1 is DFQATT, CDR2 SNEGSKA, per germline (reference sequence). CDR3 size: 11 residues. The CDR3 DNA reads as TGCAGTGCTCGACCCTTACAGACCCAGTACTTC. Translating it yields CSARPLQTQYF.

The CDR3 DNA reads TGTGCCAGCAGCTGGTGGACTAGCGGTAACACCGGGGAGCTGTTTTTT. Translating it yields CASSWWTSGNTGELFF. The V and J genes are TRBV5-6 and TRBJ2-2; 10 bases are shared with TRBD2. J was trimmed by 2 bases and V by 3 bases; bases with no gene match: 4. Germline CDR1 and CDR2: SGHDT and YYEEEE. This CDR3 contains 16 residues. Full variable domain (missing parts from reference TRBV5-6 and TRBJ2-2): DAGVTQSPTHLIKTRGQQVTLRCSPKSGHDTVSWYQQALGQGPQFIFQYYEEEERQRGNFPDRFSGHQFPNYSSELNVNALLLGDSALYLCASSWWTSGNTGELFFGEGSRLTVL.

This sequence joins TRBV7-9 and TRBJ2-1, with TRBD2 matching 10 bases. V lost 4 bases to trimming and J lost 4 bases; unmatched junction nucleotides: 10. Germline CDR1 and CDR2: SEHNR and FQNEAQ (reference sequence). The CDR3 contains 17 residues. CDR3: CASSSTSLSGRYNEQFF. The CDR3 nucleotides are TGTGCCAGCAGCTCTACCTCCCTTAGCGGGAGGTACAATGAGCAGTTCTTC.

CDR3 nucleotide sequence: TGTGCCAGTACGGAACAGGGGGCAGTGAGTGGCTACACCTTC. As protein: CASTEQGAVSGYTF. The genes are TRBV19 and TRBJ1-2, with 9 bases identical to TRBD1. V lost 7 bases to trimming and J lost 7 bases; unmatched junction nucleotides: 10. This CDR3 has 14 amino acids. The germline gives CDR1 LNHDA, CDR2 SQIVND (reference sequence).

Written as DNA, the CDR3 is TGTGCCAGCAGCTTGGGGGGTCAAGAGACCCAGTACTTC. Translation: CASSLGGQETQYF. The J gene is TRBJ2-5, the V gene TRBV7-2; D possibly corresponds to TRBD2 (6 bases). This CDR3 contains 13 residues. The germline gives CDR1 SGHTA, CDR2 FQGNSA. The V and J ends lost 3 bases and 2 bases respectively, with 7 bases between them.

J is TRBJ2-3 and V is TRBV10-1; the match to TRBD2 covers 8 bases. From germline, CDR1 is WNHNN and CDR2 SYGVQD (reference sequence). There are 16 residues in the CDR3. Unmatched junction bases numbered 5, after V lost 3 bases and J lost 0 bases. The CDR3, as DNA: TGCGCCAGCAGTGATCCGGTAGCGGGGAGCACAGATACGCAGTATTTT. Protein sequence: CASSDPVAGSTDTQYF.

The chain joins TRBV2 to TRBJ2-7; D gene unclear. The V and J ends lost 7 bases and 3 bases respectively, with 4 bases between them. There are 10 residues in the CDR3. Looked up from germline, CDR1 is SNHLY and CDR2 is FYNNEI. For the CDR3, the DNA is TGTGCCAGCAAATACTACGAGCAGTACTTC. Encoded protein: CASKYYEQYF. The full variable domain, rest sourced from reference TRBV2 and TRBJ2-7, is EPEVTQTPSHQVTQMGQEVILRCVPISNHLYFYWYRQILGQKVEFLVSFYNNEISEKSEIFDDQFSVERPDGSNFTLKIRSTKLEDSAMYFCASKYYEQYFGPGTRLTVT.

The chain is built from TRBV25-1 and TRBJ2-2; 8 bases agree with TRBD1. Losses at the gene ends were 0 bases for V and 6 bases for J; bases not matched to a gene: 6. CDR1 and CDR2 (germline): MGHDK, SYGVNS. The CDR3 has 16 residues. The CDR3 nucleotides read TGTGCCAGCAGTGAATACGGACAGGGAAGGGCCGGGGAGCTGTTTTTT. Translation: CASSEYGQGRAGELFF.

In its sample, this clone was seen once. The chain employs TRBV18 and TRBJ1-4; no firm D call. This CDR3 has 13 amino acids. Germline V gene lookup returns CDR1 KGHSH and CDR2 LQKENI. V gave up 4 bases and J gave up 4 bases, with 7 bases separating them. The CDR3 DNA is TGTGCCAGCTCACGTGATTTTAATGAAAAACTGTTTTTT. This codes for CASSRDFNEKLFF. Supplemented by reference TRBV18 and TRBJ1-4, the full variable domain reads NAGVMQNPRHLVRRRGQEARLRCSPMKGHSHVYWYRQLPEEGLKFMVYLQKENIIDESGMPKERFSAEFPKEGPSILRIQQVVRGDSAAYFCASSRDFNEKLFFGSGTQLSVL.

The J gene is TRBJ2-4, the V gene TRBV4-1; 12 bases map to TRBD2. Germline V gene sequence: CDR1 MGHRA, CDR2 YSYEKL. The CDR3 consists of 18 residues. Trimming removed 4 bases from V and 0 bases from J; junction bases left unmatched: 7. CDR3 DNA sequence: TGCGCCAGCAGCCTCGGACTAGCGGGACACCTAGCCAAAAACATTCAGTACTTC. This translates into CASSLGLAGHLAKNIQYF.

This chain uses TRBV15 with TRBJ1-1; D is unclear. V shed 0 bases and J shed 5 bases, with 7 bases lying between them. The CDR3 is 13 residues long. Germline V gene lookup returns CDR1 LNHNV and CDR2 YYDKDF (reference sequence). CDR3 protein: CATSRDPGTEAFF. DNA for the CDR3: TGTGCCACCAGCAGAGATCCGGGAACTGAAGCTTTCTTT.

In its sample, this clone was seen once. This rearrangement joins TRBV5-4 to TRBJ1-1; no clear D gene. The CDR3 is 14 amino acids. The germline V gene has CDR1 SGHNT and CDR2 YYREEE (reference sequence). V was cut by 2 bases and J by 1 base, with 9 bases left in between. The CDR3 region is CASSFSNRNTEAFF. Written as DNA, the CDR3 is TGTGCCAGCAGCTTTTCGAACCGGAACACTGAAGCTTTCTTT.

The CDR3: CASSSRRAGAGGELFF. The CDR3 DNA reads TGTGCCAGCAGCTCCCGCCGGGCGGGAGCCGGCGGGGAGCTGTTTTTT. The genes are TRBV7-9 and TRBJ2-2, with 7 bases that match TRBD2. Germline lookup yields CDR1 SEHNR and CDR2 FQNEAQ (reference sequence). The CDR3 length is 16 residues. Trimming at V came to 4 bases and at J to 7 bases, leaving 12 bases not matched to a gene.

The genes are TRBV6-5 and TRBJ2-3; D is perhaps TRBD1 (6 bases). V shed 6 bases and J shed 6 bases, with 10 bases lying between them. CDR3 length: 12 amino acids. CDR1 and CDR2 from the germline V gene are MNHEY and SVGAGI. The CDR3 loop is CASRQGYDTQYF. CDR3 DNA: TGTGCCAGCAGACAGGGATACGATACGCAGTATTTT.

The chain has TRBV5-1 and TRBJ1-1, with D uncertain. V was clipped by 0 bases and J by 6 bases, with 9 bases between them. The CDR3 length is 13 residues. Germline loops: CDR1 SGHRS, CDR2 YFSETQ. The CDR3: CASSLGQASEAFF. CDR3 sequence (DNA): TGCGCCAGCAGCTTGGGGCAGGCTTCTGAAGCTTTCTTT.

The V and J genes are TRBV27 and TRBJ2-5, with TRBD2 identical over 11 bases. Germline values: CDR1 MNHEY, CDR2 SMNVEV (reference sequence). The CDR3 sequence is 17 residues long. V shed 6 bases and J 5 bases; nucleotides not matched to a gene: 14. CDR3 amino acids: CASRPGAGPSGGETQYF. The CDR3 nucleotides are TGTGCCAGCAGACCTGGGGCTGGGCCTAGCGGGGGGGAGACCCAGTACTTC.